The rows below give T cell receptor beta chains drawn from one sample of a study of CD8+ T cells in alopecia areata. The method was immunoSEQ multiplex PCR; TCRdb's version includes in-frame clones alone and lacks a portion of them. This sample has 140,000 to 150,000 clones, with approximately 51% found just once. Material: CD4+ T cells sorted from blood, obtained at week 0. These receptors were collected from a human donor with alopecia areata. Each CDR3 is given with its conserved first and last residue. Each record gives: clone size, V gene, CDR3 length, J gene, CDR3 protein. The size of a clone is reported for some rows only, either as once, few or many, or as a class for expanded clones.

clone size: few
V gene: TRBV28
CDR3 length: 15
J gene: TRBJ2-2
CDR3 protein: CASSRPGGWTGELFF

clone size: -
V gene: TRBV30
CDR3 length: 14
J gene: TRBJ1-2
CDR3 protein: CAWSPPGAGAGYTF

clone size: -
V gene: TRBV30
CDR3 length: 14
J gene: TRBJ2-7
CDR3 protein: CAWSGDRGHYEQYF

clone size: few
V gene: TRBV10-3
CDR3 length: 19
J gene: TRBJ2-6
CDR3 protein: CAISESIGTGGPGANVLTF

clone size: -
V gene: TRBV10-3
CDR3 length: 14
J gene: TRBJ2-7
CDR3 protein: CAISVQREGSEQYF

clone size: -
V gene: TRBV29-1
CDR3 length: 16
J gene: TRBJ1-2
CDR3 protein: CSVEVRTGGTHYGYTF

clone size: -
V gene: TRBV2
CDR3 length: 12
J gene: TRBJ1-2
CDR3 protein: CASTQGSYGYTF

clone size: -
V gene: TRBV15
CDR3 length: 17
J gene: TRBJ2-4
CDR3 protein: CATSRDYAGGGKNIQYF

clone size: -
V gene: TRBV11-2
CDR3 length: 14
J gene: TRBJ2-3
CDR3 protein: CASSLGQLTDTQYF

clone size: -
V gene: TRBV2
CDR3 length: 15
J gene: TRBJ2-2
CDR3 protein: CASSPELASTGELFF

clone size: few
V gene: TRBV29-1
CDR3 length: 15
J gene: TRBJ2-2
CDR3 protein: CSVDSQGGGTGELFF

clone size: -
V gene: TRBV29-1
CDR3 length: 16
J gene: TRBJ2-1
CDR3 protein: CSVAKGAGGRYNEQFF

clone size: few
V gene: TRBV19
CDR3 length: 13
J gene: TRBJ2-5
CDR3 protein: CASRRQYQETQYF

clone size: -
V gene: TRBV30
CDR3 length: 14
J gene: TRBJ2-5
CDR3 protein: CAWGRHPNAETQYF

clone size: -
V gene: TRBV7-9
CDR3 length: 13
J gene: TRBJ2-4
CDR3 protein: CASSLVGTAGRYF

clone size: -
V gene: TRBV29-1
CDR3 length: 10
J gene: TRBJ2-1
CDR3 protein: CSVKRNEQFF

clone size: -
V gene: TRBV30
CDR3 length: 13
J gene: TRBJ2-3
CDR3 protein: CAWRADNTDTQYF

clone size: -
V gene: TRBV4-1
CDR3 length: 16
J gene: TRBJ1-5
CDR3 protein: CASNNGGLRDREPQHF

clone size: -
V gene: TRBV28
CDR3 length: 17
J gene: TRBJ2-3
CDR3 protein: CASSFRRTGRFTDTQYF

clone size: -
V gene: TRBV7-7
CDR3 length: 15
J gene: TRBJ2-5
CDR3 protein: CASSLGDRVPETQYF

clone size: -
V gene: TRBV29-1
CDR3 length: 16
J gene: TRBJ2-3
CDR3 protein: CSGLGGVTIITDTQYF

clone size: -
V gene: TRBV4-3
CDR3 length: 14
J gene: TRBJ1-5
CDR3 protein: CASSQGQGNQPQHF

clone size: -
V gene: TRBV7-9
CDR3 length: 15
J gene: TRBJ1-2
CDR3 protein: CASRPMGGDLYGYTF

clone size: few
V gene: TRBV4-3
CDR3 length: 12
J gene: TRBJ2-3
CDR3 protein: CASSRNTDTQYF

clone size: -
V gene: TRBV7-9
CDR3 length: 15
J gene: TRBJ1-3
CDR3 protein: CASSSQGQGRNTIYF

clone size: -
V gene: TRBV30
CDR3 length: 16
J gene: TRBJ2-1
CDR3 protein: CAWSHPPPGPMDEQFF

clone size: many
V gene: TRBV15
CDR3 length: 14
J gene: TRBJ2-7
CDR3 protein: CATSRVLSTYEQYF

clone size: -
V gene: TRBV5-8
CDR3 length: 13
J gene: TRBJ1-5
CDR3 protein: CASSFRGNQPQHF

clone size: -
V gene: TRBV15
CDR3 length: 13
J gene: TRBJ1-2
CDR3 protein: CATSRVTEYRYTF

clone size: -
V gene: TRBV19
CDR3 length: 16
J gene: TRBJ2-2
CDR3 protein: CASIRSGTANTGELFF

clone size: -
V gene: TRBV19
CDR3 length: 13
J gene: TRBJ2-5
CDR3 protein: CASSIDGWETQYF

clone size: -
V gene: TRBV28
CDR3 length: 16
J gene: TRBJ1-1
CDR3 protein: CASSSPTGGMTAEAFF

clone size: -
V gene: TRBV7-8
CDR3 length: 15
J gene: TRBJ1-5
CDR3 protein: CASSLLGYSNQPQHF

clone size: -
V gene: TRBV2
CDR3 length: 13
J gene: TRBJ2-7
CDR3 protein: CASRTGQGDEQYF

clone size: -
V gene: TRBV7-3
CDR3 length: 12
J gene: TRBJ2-3
CDR3 protein: CASSLNRDTQYF

clone size: -
V gene: TRBV6-1
CDR3 length: 13
J gene: TRBJ1-5
CDR3 protein: CASTPSQVQPQHF

clone size: -
V gene: TRBV30
CDR3 length: 12
J gene: TRBJ2-3
CDR3 protein: CAYSKGTDTQYF

clone size: -
V gene: TRBV5-6
CDR3 length: 15
J gene: TRBJ2-3
CDR3 protein: CASSETGRALDTQYF

clone size: -
V gene: TRBV9
CDR3 length: 13
J gene: TRBJ1-5
CDR3 protein: CASSVVEGQPQHF

clone size: few
V gene: TRBV11-2
CDR3 length: 17
J gene: TRBJ2-5
CDR3 protein: CASSLRRTSGRSVSQYF